These T cell receptor beta chains were read from a single sample in a study of blood T cell repertoires in COVID-19. This table comes from immunoSEQ multiplex PCR, and its TCRdb copy is limited to in-frame clones, with some not included. The sample consists of some 190,000 clones, about four fifths of them appearing once. Source material: peripheral blood. These receptors were obtained from a woman aged 80 or over with active or convalescent COVID-19. Each CDR3 is given with its conserved first and last residue. A D gene is named only where the DNA matches it firmly. A clone size is listed for some rows: how often the clone was seen (once, few, many), or a class if it is expanded.

v_gene,j_gene,abundance,d_gene,CDR3aa,CDR3nt
TRBV19,TRBJ1-6,few,NA,CASSISRADSPLHF,TGTGCCAGTAGTATTTCCAGGGCTGATTCACCCCTCCACTTT
TRBV5-1,TRBJ2-2,NA,TRBD1,CASSLHAQGGAGELFF,TGCGCCAGCAGCTTGCACGCACAGGGGGGCGCCGGGGAGCTGTTTTTT
TRBV5-5,TRBJ1-2,NA,NA,CASSFRATNYGYTF,TGTGCCAGCAGCTTCAGAGCGACTAACTATGGCTACACCTTC
TRBV20-1,TRBJ1-1,once,NA,CSASDPIEAFF,TGCAGTGCTAGTGATCCTATTGAAGCTTTCTTT
TRBV18,TRBJ2-1,NA,NA,CASSLHPISTRYNEQFF,TGTGCCAGCTCCCTTCACCCCATCTCTACGCGTTACAATGAGCAGTTCTTC
TRBV13,TRBJ1-1,NA,TRBD1,CASSLQGAEAFF,TGTGCCAGCAGCTTACAGGGGGCGGAAGCTTTCTTT
TRBV19,TRBJ1-2,NA,NA,CASSMWQSYYGYTF,TGTGCCAGTAGTATGTGGCAGTCGTACTATGGCTACACCTTC
TRBV9,TRBJ2-1,once,TRBD2,CASSPGTTRNEQFF,TGTGCCAGCAGCCCTGGGACTACCCGCAATGAGCAGTTCTTC
TRBV7-9,TRBJ1-2,NA,NA,CASSLTWGDYGYTF,TGTGCCAGCAGCTTAACGTGGGGGGACTATGGCTACACCTTC
TRBV5-4,TRBJ2-5,NA,TRBD1,CASSTTGDGGGETQYF,TGTGCCAGCAGTACGACAGGGGATGGTGGAGGAGAGACCCAGTACTTC
TRBV12-3/TRBV12-4,TRBJ1-5,NA,NA,CASSGDSNQPQHF,TGTGCCAGCAGCGGAGATAGCAATCAGCCCCAGCATTTT
TRBV5-4,TRBJ2-2,NA,TRBD2,CASSFGGEGGELFF,TGTGCCAGCAGCTTTGGAGGGGAGGGCGGGGAGCTGTTTTTT
TRBV6-5,TRBJ1-1,NA,NA,CASTNRETEAFF,TGTGCCAGCACAAACAGGGAGACTGAAGCTTTCTTT
TRBV28,TRBJ1-4,NA,NA,CASTRGGGTNEKLFF,TGTGCCAGCACTCGAGGGGGGGGGACTAATGAAAAACTGTTTTTT
TRBV6-5,TRBJ1-3,NA,TRBD1,CATRQGIISGNTIYF,TGTGCCACACGACAGGGGATTATCTCTGGAAACACCATATATTTT
TRBV6-5,TRBJ2-1,NA,NA,CASRAGDGSYNEQFF,TGTGCCAGCAGGGCAGGGGACGGGTCCTACAATGAGCAGTTCTTC
TRBV7-9,TRBJ2-2,NA,NA,CASSRKLGLNSNTGELFF,TGTGCCAGCAGCCGTAAACTAGGTTTAAACTCGAACACCGGGGAGCTGTTTTTT
TRBV15,TRBJ1-1,NA,NA,CATSRVSGYFTEAFF,TGTGCCACCAGCAGAGTATCGGGTTACTTCACTGAAGCTTTCTTT
TRBV13,TRBJ1-5,NA,NA,CASSPLGGPGNQPQHF,TGTGCCAGCAGCCCCCTGGGGGGACCGGGCAATCAGCCCCAGCATTTT
TRBV19,TRBJ2-5,NA,TRBD2,CASSIDHYSGTKVQYF,TGTGCCAGTAGTATAGATCACTATAGCGGGACCAAGGTCCAGTACTTC
TRBV5-1,TRBJ2-7,NA,TRBD2,CASSLGLAVYEQYF,TGCGCCAGCAGCTTGGGACTAGCGGTCTACGAGCAGTACTTC
TRBV18,TRBJ1-2,NA,NA,CASSQRQVGDYTF,TGTGCCAGCTCACAGAGACAGGTTGGGGACTACACCTTC
TRBV6-5,TRBJ2-3,NA,NA,CASRRGDTQYF,TGTGCCAGCAGGCGGGGAGATACGCAGTATTTT
TRBV4-1,TRBJ1-1,NA,NA,CASSQGPGVNTEAFF,TGCGCCAGCAGCCAAGGCCCGGGAGTGAACACTGAAGCTTTCTTT
TRBV29-1,TRBJ1-4,NA,TRBD1,CSAWTGWEKLFF,TGCAGCGCGTGGACAGGGTGGGAAAAACTGTTTTTT
TRBV5-1,TRBJ2-2,NA,TRBD1,CASSLGQGMGSGELFF,TGCGCCAGCAGCTTGGGACAGGGGATGGGGTCCGGGGAGCTGTTTTTT
TRBV10-3,TRBJ2-7,NA,TRBD2,CAISESASGRDEQYF,TGTGCCATCAGTGAGTCGGCTAGCGGGAGAGACGAGCAGTACTTC
TRBV2,TRBJ1-1,NA,NA,CASYGQGSSNTEAFF,TGTGCCAGCTATGGTCAGGGGTCATCGAACACTGAAGCTTTCTTT
TRBV25-1,TRBJ1-1,NA,NA,CASSREGNTEAFF,TGTGCCAGCAGTCGCGAGGGAAACACTGAAGCTTTCTTT
TRBV15,TRBJ2-3,NA,TRBD2,CATSRGASGRLTQYF,TGTGCCACCAGCAGAGGGGCTAGCGGGAGGCTAACGCAGTATTTT
TRBV5-5,TRBJ2-1,NA,NA,CASSLAGLSYNEQFF,TGTGCCAGCAGCTTGGCAGGATTGTCCTACAATGAGCAGTTCTTC
TRBV6-5,TRBJ1-1,NA,NA,CASSPTGGTEAFF,TGTGCCAGCAGCCCGACAGGAGGCACTGAAGCTTTCTTT
TRBV7-9,TRBJ2-7,few,NA,CASARESPSHEQYF,TGTGCCAGCGCCCGAGAGTCCCCCTCGCACGAGCAGTACTTC
TRBV28,TRBJ1-2,NA,NA,CASSLLGADYGYTF,TGTGCCAGCAGTTTACTGGGGGCTGACTATGGCTACACCTTC
TRBV9,TRBJ2-7,NA,TRBD1,CASSVVGDSSYEQYF,TGTGCCAGCAGCGTAGTGGGGGACAGCTCCTACGAGCAGTACTTC
TRBV9,TRBJ1-5,NA,NA,CASSVDQDQPQHF,TGTGCCAGCAGCGTAGATCAGGATCAGCCCCAGCATTTT
TRBV29-1,TRBJ1-1,few,NA,CSVEDGVNTEAFF,TGCAGCGTTGAAGATGGAGTAAACACTGAAGCTTTCTTT
TRBV9,TRBJ1-6,few,NA,CASSVDIPGIGDSPLHF,TGTGCCAGCAGCGTAGACATCCCAGGGATAGGAGATTCACCCCTCCACTTT
TRBV5-1,TRBJ1-2,NA,TRBD1,CASSLQGTGDGYTF,TGCGCCAGCAGCTTGCAGGGGACAGGGGATGGCTACACCTTC
TRBV7-9,TRBJ1-4,NA,TRBD1,CASSNRDSDEKLFF,TGTGCCAGCAGCAACCGGGACAGTGATGAAAAACTGTTTTTT
TRBV1,TRBJ1-1,NA,NA,CTSSHHAPRYFPRRTEAFF,TGCACCAGCAGCCATCACGCACCCCGATACTTTCCTAGAAGAACTGAAGCTTTCTTT
TRBV7-8,TRBJ2-6,NA,NA,CASTLRSTGTYSGANVLTF,TGTGCCAGCACCCTCAGATCGACAGGGACTTACTCTGGGGCCAACGTCCTGACTTTC
TRBV19,TRBJ1-4,once,NA,CASSIQGSTNEKLFF,TGTGCCAGTAGTATTCAGGGGTCAACTAATGAAAAACTGTTTTTT
TRBV11-3,TRBJ2-7,NA,NA,CASSLGGRYEQYF,TGTGCCAGCAGCTTAGGGGGGCGGTACGAGCAGTACTTC
TRBV5-1,TRBJ2-1,NA,TRBD2,CASSLEAGAYNEQFF,TGCGCCAGCAGCTTGGAGGCGGGAGCCTACAATGAGCAGTTCTTC
TRBV6-5,TRBJ2-1,NA,TRBD1,CASRGTGVNEQFF,TGTGCCAGCAGGGGGACAGGGGTCAATGAGCAGTTCTTC
TRBV27,TRBJ2-3,NA,TRBD2,CASSLILAGAADTQYF,TGTGCCAGCAGTCTCATACTAGCGGGAGCTGCAGATACGCAGTATTTT
TRBV7-3,TRBJ1-1,NA,NA,CASSPPGGENTEAFF,TGTGCCAGCAGCCCCCCCGGGGGGGAAAACACTGAAGCTTTCTTT
TRBV6-5,TRBJ2-1,NA,TRBD1,CASRLRQGLYNEQFF,TGTGCCAGCAGACTAAGACAGGGCCTCTACAATGAGCAGTTCTTC
TRBV24-1,TRBJ2-4,NA,TRBD1,CATSDRDRGNIQYF,TGTGCCACCAGTGACCGGGACAGGGGGAACATTCAGTACTTC
TRBV7-3,TRBJ2-3,few,NA,CASSLTRGDTQYF,TGTGCCAGCAGCTTAACTAGGGGAGATACGCAGTATTTT
TRBV19,TRBJ1-2,NA,NA,CASSPRRANYGYTF,TGTGCCAGTAGCCCTAGGAGGGCGAACTATGGCTACACCTTC
TRBV5-1,TRBJ1-4,NA,NA,CASSLTSSNEKLFF,TGCGCCAGCAGCTTGACTAGCTCTAATGAAAAACTGTTTTTT
TRBV3-1/TRBV3-2,TRBJ1-1,few,NA,CASSQDSPDTPTRYTEAFF,TGTGCCAGCAGCCAAGATTCCCCGGACACCCCGACACGCTACACTGAAGCTTTCTTT
TRBV5-1,TRBJ1-1,NA,NA,CASSLADNRVGTEAFF,TGCGCCAGCAGCTTGGCTGACAACAGGGTGGGGACTGAAGCTTTCTTT
TRBV28,TRBJ2-7,NA,NA,CASRNQGGGTYEQYF,TGTGCCAGCAGAAACCAGGGGGGAGGCACCTACGAGCAGTACTTC
TRBV6-4,TRBJ1-2,NA,NA,CASSEGRGDYGYTF,TGTGCCAGCAGTGAGGGGCGCGGGGACTATGGCTACACCTTC
TRBV6-4,TRBJ1-1,NA,NA,CASSDNRGTEAFF,TGTGCCAGCAGTGATAATAGGGGAACTGAAGCTTTCTTT
TRBV11-2,TRBJ2-7,NA,NA,CASSFRFGGGTDPYEQYF,TGTGCCAGCAGCTTTAGATTTGGTGGGGGGACGGATCCCTACGAGCAGTACTTC